This TCR beta chain came from a study of T cell repertoires in cytomegalovirus infection. Study context: HLA-B-restricted CMV epitopes that are well studied, plus recently identified HLA-C-restricted ones, were used by the study.

Via MiXCR, TCRdb re-called the reads, giving one row per CDR3 protein. The table shows about 770,000 distinct CDR3 sequences, with almost 30% occurring only once. This CDR3 has 18 residues. Germline CDR1 is MNHNS and CDR2 is SASEGT. Trimming left V 2 bases short and J 3 bases short, with 20 bases between. Of note for this clonotype: No antigen is known for it.

Findings and caveats of the study: Across the ex vivo response, the dominant clonotypes were HLA-C-restricted CMV-specific TCR beta clonotypes.

The rearrangement links TRBV6-1 to TRBJ1-3, with D uncertain. The sample consisted of cultured CD8+ T cells from PBMCs, taken from culture after CMV antigen stimulation. The TCR originated in a human donor in good health (CMV status not recorded). Some clones in this sample may be carry-over from other donors' samples. CDR3 residues: CASSEIGSPVYFGNTIYF. For the CDR3, the DNA is TGTGCCAGCAGTGAAATAGGCAGCCCAGTATATTTTGGAAACACCATATATTTT.